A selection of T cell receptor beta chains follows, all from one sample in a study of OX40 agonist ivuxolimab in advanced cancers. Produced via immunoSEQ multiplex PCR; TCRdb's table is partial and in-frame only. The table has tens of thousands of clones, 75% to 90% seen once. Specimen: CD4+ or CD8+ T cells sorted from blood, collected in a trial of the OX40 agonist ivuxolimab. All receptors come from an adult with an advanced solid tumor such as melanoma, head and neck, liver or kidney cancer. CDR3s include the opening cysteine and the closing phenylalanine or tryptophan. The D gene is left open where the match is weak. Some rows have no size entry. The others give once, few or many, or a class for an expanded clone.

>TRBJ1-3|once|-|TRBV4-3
TGCGCCAGCAGCCAAGCCGGGGGAAACACCATATATTTT
CASSQAGGNTIYF
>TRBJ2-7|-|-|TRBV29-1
TGCAGCGCCGGGACGGTCTACGAGCAGTACTTC
CSAGTVYEQYF
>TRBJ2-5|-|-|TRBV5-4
TGTGCCAGCAGCCGTACATATTCGGAGACCCAGTACTTC
CASSRTYSETQYF
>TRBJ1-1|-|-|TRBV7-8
TGTGCCAGCAGCTTCAGGGTAAACACTGAAGCTTTCTTT
CASSFRVNTEAFF
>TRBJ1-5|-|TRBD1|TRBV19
TGTGCCAGTAGTAAGACAGGGGATCAGCCCCAGCATTTT
CASSKTGDQPQHF
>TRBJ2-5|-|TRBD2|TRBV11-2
TGTGCCAGCAGCTTAGAGGCTAGCGGGGCAGAGACCCAGTACTTC
CASSLEASGAETQYF
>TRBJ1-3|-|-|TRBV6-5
TGTGCCAGCGGAAGGTGGGGGTCCACAGGAAACACCATATATTTT
CASGRWGSTGNTIYF
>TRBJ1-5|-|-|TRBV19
TGTGCCAGTAGTATTGTAAGGGATAGCAATCAGCCCCAGCATTTT
CASSIVRDSNQPQHF
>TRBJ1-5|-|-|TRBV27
TGTGCCAGCAGTTTAGGGGGACTCCAACAGCCCCAGCATTTT
CASSLGGLQQPQHF
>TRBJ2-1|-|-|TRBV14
TGTGCCAGCAGCCAAGTCCTGAGCTCCTACAATGAGCAGTTCTTC
CASSQVLSSYNEQFF
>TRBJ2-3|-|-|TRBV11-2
TGTGCCAGCAGCTTTATGACAGATACGCAGTATTTT
CASSFMTDTQYF
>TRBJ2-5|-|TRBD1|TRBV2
TGTGCCAGCAGTCCCGGGACAGGGAAGCAAGAGACCCAGTACTTC
CASSPGTGKQETQYF
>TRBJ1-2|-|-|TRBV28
TGTGCCACCGCTAACTATGGCTACACCTTC
CATANYGYTF
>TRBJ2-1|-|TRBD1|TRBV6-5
TGTGCCAGCAGCCAAGGGGACAGGGGTATTGAGCAGTTCTTC
CASSQGDRGIEQFF
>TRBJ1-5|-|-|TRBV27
TGTGCCAGCAGTACCCCTCAGCGGCGCAATCAGCCCCAGCATTTT
CASSTPQRRNQPQHF
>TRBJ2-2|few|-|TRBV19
TGTGCCAGTAGTATCGGGGAATGGACCGGGGAGCTGTTTTTT
CASSIGEWTGELFF
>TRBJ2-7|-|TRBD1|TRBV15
TGTGCCACCAGCAGGGAAAGGACAGGCTACGAGCAGTACTTC
CATSRERTGYEQYF
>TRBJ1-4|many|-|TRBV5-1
TGCGCCAGCAGCTTGGCAGCAACTAATGAAAAACTGTTTTTT
CASSLAATNEKLFF
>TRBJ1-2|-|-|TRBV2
TGTGCCAGCAGTCCTTTCTTGACGGGAGGCTATGGCTACACCTTC
CASSPFLTGGYGYTF
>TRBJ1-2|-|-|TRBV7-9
TGTGCCAGCAGCTTAGGGGGAGACTATGGCTACACCTTC
CASSLGGDYGYTF
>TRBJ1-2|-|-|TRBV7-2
TGTGCCAGCAGCCGCAGTGGAGAGGCTGGGGGCTACACCTTC
CASSRSGEAGGYTF
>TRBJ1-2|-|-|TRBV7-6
TGTGCCAGCAGCTATTCTCGAGTTATACACTATGGCTACACCTTC
CASSYSRVIHYGYTF
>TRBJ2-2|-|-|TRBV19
TGTGCCAGTAGTAAACAGGGTCACTCCGGGGAGCTGTTTTTT
CASSKQGHSGELFF
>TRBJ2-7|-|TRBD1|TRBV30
TGTGCCCAACAGGGGCCGAGCTCCTACGAGCAGTACTTC
CAQQGPSSYEQYF
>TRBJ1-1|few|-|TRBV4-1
TGCGCCAGCAGCCCTAAAGGGGCGAACACTGAAGCTTTCTTT
CASSPKGANTEAFF